The following is a TCR beta chain sequence with its context. PCR employed 60 Vbeta and 13 Jbeta primers. Here immunoSEQ multiplex PCR was the method, and the copy in TCRdb shows in-frame clones only, minus some. The table includes about 89,000 clones, roughly 85% detected once. This entry is derived from a study of cytomegalovirus exposure and HLA in healthy donors. Trimming cost V 5 bases and J 7 bases, with 12 bases left between them. Germline lookup yields CDR1 LNHDA and CDR2 SQIVND (reference sequence). The CDR3 is 13 residues long. The receptor was isolated from a middle-aged man in good health and CMV-seropositive. The sample comprised PBMCs. The chain couples TRBV19 to TRBJ1-5, with D unclear. The CDR3 DNA sequence: TGTGCCAGTAGTCCGGTATCAAGCCAGCCCCAGCATTTT. Protein sequence: CASSPVSSQPQHF.